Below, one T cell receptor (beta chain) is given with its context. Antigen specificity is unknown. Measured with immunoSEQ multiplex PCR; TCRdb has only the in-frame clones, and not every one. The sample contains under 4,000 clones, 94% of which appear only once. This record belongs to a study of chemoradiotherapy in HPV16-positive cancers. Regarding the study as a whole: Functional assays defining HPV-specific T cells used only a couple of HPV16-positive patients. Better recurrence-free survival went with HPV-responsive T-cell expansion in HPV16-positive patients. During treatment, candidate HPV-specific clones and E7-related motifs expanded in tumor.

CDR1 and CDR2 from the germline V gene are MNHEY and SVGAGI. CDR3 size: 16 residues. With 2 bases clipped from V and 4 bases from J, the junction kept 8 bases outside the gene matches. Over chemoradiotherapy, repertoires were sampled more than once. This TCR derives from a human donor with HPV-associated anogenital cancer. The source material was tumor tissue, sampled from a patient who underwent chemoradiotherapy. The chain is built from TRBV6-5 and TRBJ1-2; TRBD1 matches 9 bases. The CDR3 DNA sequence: TGTGCCAGCAGTTACAAACAGGGGGCGAAGGTCTATGGCTACACCTTC. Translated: CASSYKQGAKVYGYTF.